The sequence of this T cell receptor (beta chain) was determined in a study of T cell repertoires in cytomegalovirus infection. Across the study: Evidence of both CMV infection and a matching HLA type came from public TCR beta signatures. Study findings and constraints: HLA-C-restricted, CMV-specific TCR beta clonotypes were dominant ex vivo.

In regard to this clonotype: No antigen is known for it.

Trimming removed 5 bases from V and 4 bases from J, with 15 bases in between. This CDR3 has 15 residues. Germline-derived CDR1 and CDR2 are MNHNY and SVGAGI (reference sequence). TCRdb recomputed calls from the reads with MiXCR, one row per CDR3 protein. The sample has around 490,000 distinct CDR3 sequences; about 30% are singletons. The chain links TRBV6-6 to TRBJ2-1; a weak D match, TRBD2 (7 bases). The sample was PBMCs. This sequence was found in a human donor in good health (CMV status not recorded). Some clones in this sample may be carry-over from other donors' samples. The CDR3 region has the DNA TGTGCCAGCAGTGGGGGGGGGGGCCTATACAATGAGCAGTTCTTC. Residues: CASSGGGGLYNEQFF.